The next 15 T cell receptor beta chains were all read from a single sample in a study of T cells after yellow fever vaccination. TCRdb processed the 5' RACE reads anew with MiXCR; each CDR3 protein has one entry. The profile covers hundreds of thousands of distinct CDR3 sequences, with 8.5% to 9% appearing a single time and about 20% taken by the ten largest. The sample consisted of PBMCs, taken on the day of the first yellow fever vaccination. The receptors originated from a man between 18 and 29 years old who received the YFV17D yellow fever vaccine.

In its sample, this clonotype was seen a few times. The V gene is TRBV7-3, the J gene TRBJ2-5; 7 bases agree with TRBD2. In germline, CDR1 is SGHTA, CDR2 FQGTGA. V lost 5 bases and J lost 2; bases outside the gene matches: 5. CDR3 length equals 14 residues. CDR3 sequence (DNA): TGTGCCAGCAGCCCCTTCGGGGGGCAAGAGACCCAGTACTTC. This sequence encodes CASSPFGGQETQYF.

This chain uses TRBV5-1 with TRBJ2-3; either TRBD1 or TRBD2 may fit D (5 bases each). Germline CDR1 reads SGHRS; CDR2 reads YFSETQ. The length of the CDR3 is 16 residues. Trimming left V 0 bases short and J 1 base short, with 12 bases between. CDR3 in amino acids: CASSLVPGAGTDTQYF. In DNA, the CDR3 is TGCGCCAGCAGCTTGGTACCCGGGGCCGGCACAGATACGCAGTATTTT.

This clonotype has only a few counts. DNA of the CDR3: TGTGCCAGCAGCTCCGCGGACAGACCCGATACGCAGTATTTT. Translation: CASSSADRPDTQYF. The chain recombines TRBV7-3 with TRBJ2-3; perhaps TRBD1 as D (6 bases). In germline, CDR1 is SGHTA, CDR2 FQGTGA. The CDR3 length is 14 residues. Deletions cut 4 bases from V and 6 bases from J, with 14 bases between.

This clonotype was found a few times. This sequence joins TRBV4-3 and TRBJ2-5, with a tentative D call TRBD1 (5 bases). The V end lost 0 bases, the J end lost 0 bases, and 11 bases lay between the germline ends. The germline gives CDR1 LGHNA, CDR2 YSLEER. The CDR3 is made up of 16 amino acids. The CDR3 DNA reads TGCGCCAGCAGCCAAGAGTTGGGCAGGGACCAAGAGACCCAGTACTTC. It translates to CASSQELGRDQETQYF.

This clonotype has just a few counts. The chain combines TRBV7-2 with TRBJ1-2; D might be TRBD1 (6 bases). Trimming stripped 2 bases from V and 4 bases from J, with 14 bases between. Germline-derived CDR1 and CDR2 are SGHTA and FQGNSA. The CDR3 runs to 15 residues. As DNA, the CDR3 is TGTGCCAGCAGCTTAAGGGACACCGCCATCTATGGCTACACCTTC. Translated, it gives CASSLRDTAIYGYTF.

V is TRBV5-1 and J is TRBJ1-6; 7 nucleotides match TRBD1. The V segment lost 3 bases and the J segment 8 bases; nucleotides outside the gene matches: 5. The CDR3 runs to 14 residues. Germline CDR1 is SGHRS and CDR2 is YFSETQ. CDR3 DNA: TGCGCCAGCAGCTGGGACAGTCGAGATTCACCCCTCCACTTT. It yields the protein CASSWDSRDSPLHF.

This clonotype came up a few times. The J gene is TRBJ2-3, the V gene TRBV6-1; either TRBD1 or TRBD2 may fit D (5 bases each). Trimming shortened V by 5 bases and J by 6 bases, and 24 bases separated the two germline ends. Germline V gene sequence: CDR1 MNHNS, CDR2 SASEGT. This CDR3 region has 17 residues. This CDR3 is CASSPVRDGMATDTQYF. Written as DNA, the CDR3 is TGTGCCAGCAGTCCCGTCCGGGACGGAATGGCGACCGATACGCAGTATTTT.

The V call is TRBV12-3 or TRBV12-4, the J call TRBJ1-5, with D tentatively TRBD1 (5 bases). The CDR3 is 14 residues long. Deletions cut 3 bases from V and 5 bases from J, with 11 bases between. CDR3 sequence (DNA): TGTGCCAGCAGTTTCAGGGCCCTAGATCAGCCCCAGCATTTT. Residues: CASSFRALDQPQHF.

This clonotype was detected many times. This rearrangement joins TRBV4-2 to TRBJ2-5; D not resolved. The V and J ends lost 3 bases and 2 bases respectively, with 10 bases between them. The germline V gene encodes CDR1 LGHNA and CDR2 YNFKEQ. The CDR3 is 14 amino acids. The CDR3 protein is CASSQNLGQETQYF. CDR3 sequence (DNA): TGTGCCAGCAGCCAGAATCTTGGGCAAGAGACCCAGTACTTC.

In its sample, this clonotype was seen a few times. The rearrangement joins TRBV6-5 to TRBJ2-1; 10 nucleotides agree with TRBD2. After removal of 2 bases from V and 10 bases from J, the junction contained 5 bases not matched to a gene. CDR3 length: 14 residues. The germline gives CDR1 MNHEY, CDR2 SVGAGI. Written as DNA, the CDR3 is TGTGCCAGCAGTTACGGGACTAGCGCTAAGGAGCAGTTCTTC. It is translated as CASSYGTSAKEQFF.

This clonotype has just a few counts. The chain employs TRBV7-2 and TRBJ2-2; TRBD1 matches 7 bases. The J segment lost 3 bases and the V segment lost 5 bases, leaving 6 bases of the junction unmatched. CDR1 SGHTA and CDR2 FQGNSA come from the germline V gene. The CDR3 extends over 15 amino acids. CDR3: CASSPYRGDTGELFF. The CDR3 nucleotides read TGTGCCAGCAGCCCATACAGGGGCGACACCGGGGAGCTGTTTTTT.

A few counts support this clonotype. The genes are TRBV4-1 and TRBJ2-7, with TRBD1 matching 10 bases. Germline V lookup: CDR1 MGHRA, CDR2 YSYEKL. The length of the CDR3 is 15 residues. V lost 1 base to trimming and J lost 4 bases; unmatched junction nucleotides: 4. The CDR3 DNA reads TGCGCCAGCAGCCAAGGGGACAGGGGAGGGTACGAGCAGTACTTC. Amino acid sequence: CASSQGDRGGYEQYF.

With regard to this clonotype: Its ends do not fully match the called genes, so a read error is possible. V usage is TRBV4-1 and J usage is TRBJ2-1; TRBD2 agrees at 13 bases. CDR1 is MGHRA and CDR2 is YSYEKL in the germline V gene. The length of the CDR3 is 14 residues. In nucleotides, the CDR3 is TGCACCAGCAGCCCACTAGCGGGGGGGGTTGAACAGTTCTTC. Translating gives CTSSPLAGGVEQFF.

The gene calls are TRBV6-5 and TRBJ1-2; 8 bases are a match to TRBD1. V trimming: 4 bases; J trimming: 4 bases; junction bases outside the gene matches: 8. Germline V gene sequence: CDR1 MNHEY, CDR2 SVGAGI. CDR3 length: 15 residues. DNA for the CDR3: TGTGCCAGCAGTTCTTTTGACAGGGGAACCTATGGCTACACCTTC. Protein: CASSSFDRGTYGYTF.

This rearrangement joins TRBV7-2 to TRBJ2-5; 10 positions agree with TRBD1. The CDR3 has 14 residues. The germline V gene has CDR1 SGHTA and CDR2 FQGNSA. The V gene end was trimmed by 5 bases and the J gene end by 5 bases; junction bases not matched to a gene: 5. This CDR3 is CASSRDRGMETQYF. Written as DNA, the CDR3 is TGTGCCAGCAGCCGGGACAGGGGAATGGAGACCCAGTACTTC.